The 10 T cell receptor beta chains listed next were all sequenced from one sample in a study of neoadjuvant nivolumab and ipilimumab in lung cancer. Profiling relied on immunoSEQ multiplex PCR, and the TCRdb table lists in-frame clones only, not all of them. The sample shows about 3,700 clones, 85% to 90% of them seen only once. Sequencing used adjacent normal lung tissue, obtained after neoadjuvant nivolumab, alone or with ipilimumab, at or shortly before surgery. The receptor set was obtained from an adult with non-small cell lung cancer.

This chain uses TRBV20-1 with TRBJ2-5, with a possible D match to TRBD2 (5 bases). The ends were cut back, 3 bases at V and 3 bases at J, with 5 bases in the middle. The CDR3 is 11 residues long. The germline gives CDR1 DFQATT, CDR2 SNEGSKA (reference sequence). The CDR3 protein is CSASGKETQYF. Written as DNA, the CDR3 is TGCAGTGCTAGCGGGAAAGAGACCCAGTACTTC.

Turning to this clone: One junction end disagrees with the germline gene, perhaps due to a read error. This chain joins TRBV5-1 and TRBJ2-1; 8 bases are a match to TRBD1. CDR3 length: 14 amino acids. The V gene's germline CDR1 is SGHRS and CDR2 YFSETQ. The CDR3 bases are TGCGCCAGCAGTTTGGGACAGGATTGGGATGAGCAGTTCTTC. Translating it yields CASSLGQDWDEQFF. Full variable domain (remainder filled in from reference TRBV5-1 and TRBJ2-1): KAGVTQTPRYLIKTRGQQVTLSCSPISGHRSVSWYQQTPGQGLQFLFEYFSETQRNKGNFPGRFSGRQFSNSRSEMNVSTLELGDSALYLCASSLGQDWDEQFFGPGTRLTVL.

V is TRBV14 and J is TRBJ2-3; 10 bases line up with TRBD2. CDR3 length: 16 amino acids. After removal of 6 bases from V and 0 bases from J, the junction contained 6 bases not matched to a gene. In germline, CDR1 is SGHDN, CDR2 FVKESK. CDR3 residues: CASSPGTSASTDTQYF. The CDR3 DNA sequence: TGTGCCAGCAGTCCGGGGACTAGCGCTAGCACAGATACGCAGTATTTT.

The V and J genes are TRBV7-2 and TRBJ2-2; 7 bases fit TRBD2. V trimming: 3 bases; J trimming: 8 bases; junction bases outside the gene matches: 9. The V gene's germline CDR1 is SGHTA and CDR2 FQGNSA. The CDR3 contains 15 residues. CDR3 DNA sequence: TGTGCCAGCAGCTTCCTTTCCGCGGGAGCTGGGGAGCTGTTTTTT. Translation gives CASSFLSAGAGELFF. Complete variable domain (other parts from reference TRBV7-2 and TRBJ2-2): GAGVSQSPSNKVTEKGKDVELRCDPISGHTALYWYRQSLGQGLEFLIYFQGNSAPDKSGLPSDRFSAERTGGSVSTLTIQRTQQEDSAVYLCASSFLSAGAGELFFGEGSRLTVL.

This rearrangement joins TRBV5-6 to TRBJ2-7; no reliable D call. Trimming cost V 4 bases and J 1 base, with 3 bases left between them. Germline-derived CDR1 and CDR2 are SGHDT and YYEEEE. The CDR3 contains 11 residues. The CDR3 loop reads CASSQSYEQYF. The DNA of the CDR3 is TGTGCCAGCAGCCAATCCTACGAGCAGTACTTC.

The chain combines TRBV15 with TRBJ2-7; 7 bases are a match to TRBD1. Germline-derived CDR1 and CDR2 are LNHNV and YYDKDF (reference sequence). V lost 5 bases, J lost 5 bases, and 6 bases stayed unmatched. This CDR3 contains 13 residues. CDR3 nucleotides: TGTGCCACCAGCTCTAGACAGGGTAACGAGCAGTACTTC. Its translation: CATSSRQGNEQYF. Combining the CDR3 with reference TRBV15 and TRBJ2-7 gives the whole variable domain DAMVIQNPRYQVTQFGKPVTLSCSQTLNHNVMYWYQQKSSQAPKLLFHYYDKDFNNEADTPDNFQSRRPNTSFCFLDIRSPGLGDTAMYLCATSSRQGNEQYFGPGTRLTVT.

The J gene is TRBJ2-3, the V gene TRBV29-1; D possibly corresponds to TRBD1 (6 bases). V lost 5 bases, J lost 3 bases, and 9 bases lay in between. Looked up from germline, CDR1 is SQVTM and CDR2 is ANQGSEA. This CDR3 region has 12 residues. CDR3 region: CSVTTGTDTQYF. The CDR3 DNA sequence: TGCAGCGTTACGACAGGTACAGATACGCAGTATTTT.

J is TRBJ2-3 and V is TRBV7-9; 14 nucleotides match TRBD2. J gave up 4 bases and V 2 bases, and 2 bases lay outside the gene matches. The CDR3 spans 16 residues. Germline loops: CDR1 SEHNR, CDR2 FQNEAQ (reference sequence). Here the CDR3 reads CASSLPGLAGADTQYF. The CDR3 nucleotides read TGTGCCAGCAGCTTACCGGGACTAGCGGGAGCAGATACGCAGTATTTT.

The J gene is TRBJ1-2, the V gene TRBV5-6; unclear D gene. Trimming left V 0 bases short and J 4 bases short, with 7 bases between. Germline V gene data show CDR1 as SGHDT and CDR2 as YYEEEE. The CDR3 extends over 13 amino acids. The CDR3 is CASSLVTAYGYTF. The CDR3 DNA follows: TGTGCCAGCAGCTTGGTCACAGCCTATGGCTACACCTTC. The variable domain in full, completed from reference TRBV5-6 and TRBJ1-2, reads DAGVTQSPTHLIKTRGQQVTLRCSPKSGHDTVSWYQQALGQGPQFIFQYYEEEERQRGNFPDRFSGHQFPNYSSELNVNALLLGDSALYLCASSLVTAYGYTFGSGTRLTVV.

The chain couples TRBV5-1 to TRBJ1-1; TRBD1 might be the D (5 bases). This CDR3 contains 14 residues. Germline V lookup: CDR1 SGHRS, CDR2 YFSETQ. Trimming shortened V by 5 bases and J by 2 bases, and 13 bases separated the two germline ends. CDR3: CASSKGNDNTEAFF. DNA of the CDR3: TGCGCCAGCAGTAAGGGGAACGACAACACTGAAGCTTTCTTT.